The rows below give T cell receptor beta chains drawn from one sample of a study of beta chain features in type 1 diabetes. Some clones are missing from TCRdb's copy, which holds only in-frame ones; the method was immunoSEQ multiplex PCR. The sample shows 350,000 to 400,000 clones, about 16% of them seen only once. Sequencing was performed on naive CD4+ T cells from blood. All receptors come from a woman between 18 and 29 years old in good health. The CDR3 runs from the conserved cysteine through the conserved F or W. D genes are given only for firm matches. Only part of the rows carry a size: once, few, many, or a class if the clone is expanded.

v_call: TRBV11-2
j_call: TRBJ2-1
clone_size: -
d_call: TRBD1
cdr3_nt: TGTGCCAGCAGCTCTGACAGGGGTAATGAGCAGTTCTTC
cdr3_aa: CASSSDRGNEQFF

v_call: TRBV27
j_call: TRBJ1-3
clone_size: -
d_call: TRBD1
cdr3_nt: TGTGCCAGCAGGCCGGGACAGGGGAAAGGCACCATATATTTT
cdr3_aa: CASRPGQGKGTIYF

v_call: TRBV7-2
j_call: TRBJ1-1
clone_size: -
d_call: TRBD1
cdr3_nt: TGTGCCAGCAGCCCGGACAGGGTGGAAGCTTTCTTT
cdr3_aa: CASSPDRVEAFF

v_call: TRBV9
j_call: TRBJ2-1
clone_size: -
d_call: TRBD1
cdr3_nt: TGTGCCAGCAGTTATACCGGGACAGGGTCATACAATGAGCAGTTCTTC
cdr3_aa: CASSYTGTGSYNEQFF

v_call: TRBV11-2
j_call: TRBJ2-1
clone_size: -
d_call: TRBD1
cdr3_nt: TGTGCCAGCAGCTTACGGACAGGGGGCAATGAGCAGTTCTTC
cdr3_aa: CASSLRTGGNEQFF

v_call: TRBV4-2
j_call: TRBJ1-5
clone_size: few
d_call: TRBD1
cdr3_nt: TGTGCCAGCAGCCCCGGACAGGGACGACAGCCCCAGCATTTT
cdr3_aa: CASSPGQGRQPQHF

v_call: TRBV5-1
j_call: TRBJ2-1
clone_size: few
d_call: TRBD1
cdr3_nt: TGCGCCAGCAGCCCTCAGGGGGCCGGCAATGAGCAGTTCTTC
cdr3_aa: CASSPQGAGNEQFF

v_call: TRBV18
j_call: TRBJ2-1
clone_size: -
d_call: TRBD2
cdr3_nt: TGTGCCAGCTCACCTTTACTACTAGCGGGCTCCTACAATGAGCAGTTCTTC
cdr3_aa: CASSPLLLAGSYNEQFF

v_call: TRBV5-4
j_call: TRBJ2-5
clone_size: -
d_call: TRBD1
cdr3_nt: TGTGCCAGCAGCTTGGGACGGGACAGCCAAGAGACCCAGTACTTC
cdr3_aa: CASSLGRDSQETQYF

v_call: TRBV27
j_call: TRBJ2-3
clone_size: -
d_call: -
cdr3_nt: TGTGCCAGCAGGCACTACACAGATACGCAGTATTTT
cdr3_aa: CASRHYTDTQYF

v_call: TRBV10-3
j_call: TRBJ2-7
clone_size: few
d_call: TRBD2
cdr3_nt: TGTGCCATCAGTGAGTCGGTAGTAGCGGGGAGCTACGAGCAGTACTTC
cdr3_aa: CAISESVVAGSYEQYF

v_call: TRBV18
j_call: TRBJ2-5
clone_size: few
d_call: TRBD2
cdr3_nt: TGTGCCAGCTCAGGACTAGCGGCGATATCCCAAGAGACCCAGTACTTC
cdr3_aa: CASSGLAAISQETQYF

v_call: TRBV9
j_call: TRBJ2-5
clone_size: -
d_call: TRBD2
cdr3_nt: TGTGCCAGCAGCGTAGGCGGGAGGGAGAGAGGGACCCAGTACTTC
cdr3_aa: CASSVGGRERGTQYF

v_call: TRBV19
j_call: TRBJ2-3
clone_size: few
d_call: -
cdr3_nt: TGTGCCAGTGCCTCCTCAGTTATGGCAGATACGCAGTATTTT
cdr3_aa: CASASSVMADTQYF

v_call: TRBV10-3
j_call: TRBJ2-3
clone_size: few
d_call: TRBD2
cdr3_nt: TGTGCCATCTCTCCAGCGGGGACAGATACGCAGTATTTT
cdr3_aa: CAISPAGTDTQYF

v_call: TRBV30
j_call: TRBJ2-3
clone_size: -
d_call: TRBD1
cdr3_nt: TGTGCCTGGAGGTTGACAGGGGGCGTCGATACGCAGTATTTT
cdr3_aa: CAWRLTGGVDTQYF

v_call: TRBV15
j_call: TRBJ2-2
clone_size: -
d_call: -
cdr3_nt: TGTGCCACCAGCAGAGACACCAGGCCGACGAACACCGGGGAGCTGTTTTTT
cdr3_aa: CATSRDTRPTNTGELFF

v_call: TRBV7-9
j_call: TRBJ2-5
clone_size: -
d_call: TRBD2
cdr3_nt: TGTGCCAGCAGCGCCGGGTTTAGCGGGAGCCAAGAGACCCAGTACTTC
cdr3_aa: CASSAGFSGSQETQYF

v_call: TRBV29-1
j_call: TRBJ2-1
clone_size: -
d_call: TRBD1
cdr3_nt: TGCAGCGTTGAGAGCGGGTCGGGACAGGGGTACAATGAGCAGTTCTTC
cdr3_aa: CSVESGSGQGYNEQFF

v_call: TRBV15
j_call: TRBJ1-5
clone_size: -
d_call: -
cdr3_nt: TGTGCCACCAGCAGAGGACAGTCAGAGCCCCAGCATTTT
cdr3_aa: CATSRGQSEPQHF

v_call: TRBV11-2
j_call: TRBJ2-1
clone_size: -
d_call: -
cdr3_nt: TGTGCCAGCAGCTTAGTCCCCGACAATGAGCAGTTCTTC
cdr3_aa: CASSLVPDNEQFF

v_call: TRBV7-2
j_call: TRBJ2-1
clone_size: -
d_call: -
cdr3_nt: TGTGCCAGCAGCCGGACTTACGGTTTTGATGAGCAGTTCTTC
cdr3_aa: CASSRTYGFDEQFF

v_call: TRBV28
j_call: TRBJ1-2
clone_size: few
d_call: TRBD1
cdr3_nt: TGTGCCAGCAGCTCGGGACAGACTATGCGCTACACCTTC
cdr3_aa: CASSSGQTMRYTF

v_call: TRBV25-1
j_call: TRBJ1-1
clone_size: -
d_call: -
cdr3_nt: TGTGCCAGCAGTACAGGGCTATTGAACACTGAAGCTTTCTTT
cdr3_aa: CASSTGLLNTEAFF

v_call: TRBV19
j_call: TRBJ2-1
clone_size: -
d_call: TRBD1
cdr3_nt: TGTGCCAGTGCCCGGGACAGGGGGCTGTATGAGCAGTTCTTC
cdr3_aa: CASARDRGLYEQFF

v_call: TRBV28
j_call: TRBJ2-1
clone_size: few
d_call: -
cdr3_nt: TGTGCCAGCAGCAAACTAGAGACTAGCTCCTACAATGAGCAGTTCTTC
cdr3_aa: CASSKLETSSYNEQFF

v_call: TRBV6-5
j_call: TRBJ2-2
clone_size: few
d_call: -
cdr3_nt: TGTGCCAGCAGTCCCTCCAGAACCGGGGAGCTGTTTTTT
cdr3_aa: CASSPSRTGELFF